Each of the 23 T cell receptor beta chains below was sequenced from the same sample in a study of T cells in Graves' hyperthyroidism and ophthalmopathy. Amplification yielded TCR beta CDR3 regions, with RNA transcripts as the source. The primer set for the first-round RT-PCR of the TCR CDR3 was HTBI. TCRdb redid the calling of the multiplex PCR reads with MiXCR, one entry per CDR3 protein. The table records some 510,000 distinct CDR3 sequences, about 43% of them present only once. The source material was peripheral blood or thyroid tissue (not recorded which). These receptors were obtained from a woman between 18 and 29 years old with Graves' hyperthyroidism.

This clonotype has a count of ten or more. This chain's CDR3 is CSVRGLRAFF. CDR3 in DNA: TGCAGCGTGAGAGGGTTGAGGGCTTTCTTT. This sequence joins TRBV29-1 and TRBJ1-1; D remains unclear. Germline V gene sequence: CDR1 SQVTM, CDR2 ANQGSEA. The CDR3 consists of 10 residues. V gave up 6 bases and J gave up 11 bases, with 13 bases separating them.

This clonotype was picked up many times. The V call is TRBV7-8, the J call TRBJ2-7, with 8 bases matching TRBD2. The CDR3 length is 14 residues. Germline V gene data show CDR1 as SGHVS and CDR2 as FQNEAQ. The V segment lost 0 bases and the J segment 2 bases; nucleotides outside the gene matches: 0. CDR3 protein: CASSLAGLAYEQYF. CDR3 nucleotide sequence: TGTGCCAGCAGCTTAGCGGGACTAGCCTACGAGCAGTACTTC. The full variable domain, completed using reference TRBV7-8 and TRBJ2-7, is GAGVSQSPRYKVAKRGQDVALRCDPISGHVSLFWYQQALGQGPEFLTYFQNEAQLDKSGLPSDRFFAERPEGSVSTLKIQRTQQEDSAVYLCASSLAGLAYEQYFGPGTRLTVT.

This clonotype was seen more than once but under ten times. Here the CDR3 reads CASRAPGAFYEQYF. CDR3 in DNA: TGCGCCAGCAGGGCCCCAGGGGCGTTCTACGAGCAGTACTTC. V and J are TRBV10-2 and TRBJ2-7; the D gene is possibly TRBD1 (6 bases). V was pared by 6 bases and J by 3 bases, with 15 bases between. CDR1 is WSHSY and CDR2 is SAAADI in the germline V gene. This CDR3 is built from 14 residues.

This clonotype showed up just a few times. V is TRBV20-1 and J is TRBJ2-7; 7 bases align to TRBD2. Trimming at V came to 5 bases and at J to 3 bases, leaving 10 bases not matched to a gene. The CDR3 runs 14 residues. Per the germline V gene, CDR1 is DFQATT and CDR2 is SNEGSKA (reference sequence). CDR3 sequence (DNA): TGCAGTGCTGTCCGGGGAGGACTAGACTACGAGCAGTACTTC. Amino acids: CSAVRGGLDYEQYF.

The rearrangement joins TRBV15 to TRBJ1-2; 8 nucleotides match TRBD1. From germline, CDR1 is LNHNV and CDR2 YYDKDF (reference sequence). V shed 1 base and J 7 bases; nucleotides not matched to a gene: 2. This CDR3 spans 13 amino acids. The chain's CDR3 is CATSRGTGFGYTF. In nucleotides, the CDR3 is TGTGCCACCAGCAGAGGGACAGGGTTTGGCTACACCTTC.

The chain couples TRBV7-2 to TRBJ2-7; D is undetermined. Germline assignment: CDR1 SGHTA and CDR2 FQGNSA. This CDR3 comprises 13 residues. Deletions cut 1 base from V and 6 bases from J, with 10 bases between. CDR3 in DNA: TGTGCCAGCAGCTTAGGACTTAATACCGAGCAGTACTTC. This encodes CASSLGLNTEQYF.

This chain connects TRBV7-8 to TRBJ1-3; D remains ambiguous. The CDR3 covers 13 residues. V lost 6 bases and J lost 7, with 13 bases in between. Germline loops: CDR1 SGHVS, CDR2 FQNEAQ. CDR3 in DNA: TGTGCCAGCAGTCTCGCGTCCGTCAACACCATATATTTT. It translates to CASSLASVNTIYF. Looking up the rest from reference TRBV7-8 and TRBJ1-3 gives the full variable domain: GAGVSQSPRYKVAKRGQDVALRCDPISGHVSLFWYQQALGQGPEFLTYFQNEAQLDKSGLPSDRFFAERPEGSVSTLKIQRTQQEDSAVYLCASSLASVNTIYFGEGSWLTVV.

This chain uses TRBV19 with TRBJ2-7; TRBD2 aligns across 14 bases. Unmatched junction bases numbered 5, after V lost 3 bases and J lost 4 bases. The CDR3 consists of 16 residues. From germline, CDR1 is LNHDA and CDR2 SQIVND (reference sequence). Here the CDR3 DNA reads TGTGCCAGTAGTATCGGACTAGCGGGAGGACAATACGAGCAGTACTTC. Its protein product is CASSIGLAGGQYEQYF.

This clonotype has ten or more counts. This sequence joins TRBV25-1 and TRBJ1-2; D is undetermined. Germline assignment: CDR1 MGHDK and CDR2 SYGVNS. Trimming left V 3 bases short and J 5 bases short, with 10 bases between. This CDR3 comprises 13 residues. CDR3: CASSDKEEYGYTF. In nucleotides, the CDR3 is TGTGCCAGCAGTGATAAGGAGGAATATGGCTACACCTTC.

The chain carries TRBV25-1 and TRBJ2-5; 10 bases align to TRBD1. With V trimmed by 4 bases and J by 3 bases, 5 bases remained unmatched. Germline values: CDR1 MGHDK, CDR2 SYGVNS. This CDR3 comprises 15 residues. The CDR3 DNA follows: TGTGCCAGCAGTGCCGTCGGGACAGGGGAAGAGACCCAGTACTTC. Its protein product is CASSAVGTGEETQYF.

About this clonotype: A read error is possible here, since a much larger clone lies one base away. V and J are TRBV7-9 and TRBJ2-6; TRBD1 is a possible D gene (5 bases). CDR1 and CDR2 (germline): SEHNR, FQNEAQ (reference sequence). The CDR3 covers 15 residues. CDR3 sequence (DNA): TGTGCCAGCAGCCAACAGGATTCTGGGGCCAGCGTCCTGACTTTC. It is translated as CASSQQDSGASVLTF.

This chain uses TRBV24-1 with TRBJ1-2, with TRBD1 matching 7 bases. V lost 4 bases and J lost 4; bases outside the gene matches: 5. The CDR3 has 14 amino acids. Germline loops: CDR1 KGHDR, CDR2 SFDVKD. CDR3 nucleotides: TGTGCCACCAGTGAGCCACAGGGGAGCTATGGCTACACCTTC. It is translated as CATSEPQGSYGYTF.

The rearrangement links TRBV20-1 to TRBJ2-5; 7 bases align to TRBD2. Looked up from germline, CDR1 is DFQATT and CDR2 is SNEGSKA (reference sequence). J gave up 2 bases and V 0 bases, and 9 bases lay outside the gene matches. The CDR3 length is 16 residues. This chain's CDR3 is CSARDHYGGGQETQYF. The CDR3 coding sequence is TGCAGTGCTAGAGATCATTACGGGGGAGGGCAAGAGACCCAGTACTTC.

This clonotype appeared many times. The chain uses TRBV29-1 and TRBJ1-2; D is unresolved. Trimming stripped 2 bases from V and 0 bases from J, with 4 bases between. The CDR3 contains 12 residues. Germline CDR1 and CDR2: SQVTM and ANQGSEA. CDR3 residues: CSVEPSNYGYTF. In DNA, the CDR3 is TGCAGCGTTGAACCCTCTAACTATGGCTACACCTTC.

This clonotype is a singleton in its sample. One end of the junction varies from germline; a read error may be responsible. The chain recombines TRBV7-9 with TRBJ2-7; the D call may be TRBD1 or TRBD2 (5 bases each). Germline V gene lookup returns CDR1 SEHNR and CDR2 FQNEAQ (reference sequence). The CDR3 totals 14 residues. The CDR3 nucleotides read TGCGCCAGCAGCTTATCGGACATGCGGGACGAGCAGTACTTC. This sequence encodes CASSLSDMRDEQYF.

Written as DNA, the CDR3 is TGTGCCAGCAGCTGGAGGGAGGGGTGGAACACTGAAGCTTTCTTT. It codes for CASSWREGWNTEAFF. The chain recombines TRBV7-2 with TRBJ1-1; a possible D gene is TRBD1 (5 bases). V dropped 4 bases and J dropped 1 base, with 13 bases sitting between them. CDR3 length: 15 amino acids. Germline CDR1 reads SGHTA; CDR2 reads FQGNSA.

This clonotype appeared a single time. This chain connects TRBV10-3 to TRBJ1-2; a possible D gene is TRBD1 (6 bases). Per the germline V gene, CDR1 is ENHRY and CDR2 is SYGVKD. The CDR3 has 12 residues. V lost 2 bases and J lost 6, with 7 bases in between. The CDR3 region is CAISEQGNGYTF. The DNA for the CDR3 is TGTGCCATCAGTGAGCAGGGGAATGGCTACACCTTC.

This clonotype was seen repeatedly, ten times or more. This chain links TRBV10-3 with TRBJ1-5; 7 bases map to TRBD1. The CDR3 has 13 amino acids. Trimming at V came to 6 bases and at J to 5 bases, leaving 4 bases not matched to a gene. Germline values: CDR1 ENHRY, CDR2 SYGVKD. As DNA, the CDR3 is TGTGCCATCAGCAGGGGGGGAGATCAGCCCCAGCATTTT. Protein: CAISRGGDQPQHF.

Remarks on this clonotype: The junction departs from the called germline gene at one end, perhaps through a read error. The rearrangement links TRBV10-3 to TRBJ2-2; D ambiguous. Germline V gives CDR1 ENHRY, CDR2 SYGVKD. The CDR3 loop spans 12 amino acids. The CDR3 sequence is CAISESTRELFF. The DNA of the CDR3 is TGTGCCATCAGTGAAAGCACCAGGGAGCTGTTTTTT.

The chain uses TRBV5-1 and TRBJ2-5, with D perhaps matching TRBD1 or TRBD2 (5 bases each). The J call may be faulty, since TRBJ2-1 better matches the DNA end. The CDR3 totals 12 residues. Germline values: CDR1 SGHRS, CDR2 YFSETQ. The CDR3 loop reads CASSYGGDEQFF. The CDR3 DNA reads TGCGCCAGCAGCTATGGGGGTGATGAGCAGTTCTTC.

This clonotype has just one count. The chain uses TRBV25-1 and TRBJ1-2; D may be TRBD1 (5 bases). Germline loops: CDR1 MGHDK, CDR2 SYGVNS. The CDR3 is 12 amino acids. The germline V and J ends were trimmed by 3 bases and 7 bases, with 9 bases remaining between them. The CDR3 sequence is CASSDGAGGYTF. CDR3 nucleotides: TGTGCCAGCAGTGATGGGGCGGGTGGCTACACCTTC.

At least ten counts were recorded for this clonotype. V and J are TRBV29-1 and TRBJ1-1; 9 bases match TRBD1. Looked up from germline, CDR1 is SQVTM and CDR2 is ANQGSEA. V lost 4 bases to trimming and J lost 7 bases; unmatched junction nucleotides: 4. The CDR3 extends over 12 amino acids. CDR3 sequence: CSVAPGQGEAFF. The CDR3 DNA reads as TGCAGCGTTGCACCGGGACAGGGTGAAGCTTTCTTT.

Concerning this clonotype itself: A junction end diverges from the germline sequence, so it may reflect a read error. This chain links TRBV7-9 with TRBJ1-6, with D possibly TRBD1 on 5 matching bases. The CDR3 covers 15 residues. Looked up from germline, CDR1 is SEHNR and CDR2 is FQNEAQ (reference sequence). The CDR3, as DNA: TGTGCCAGCAGCTCCCCCCGGGACTATAATCCACCCCTCCACTTT. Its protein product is CASSSPRDYNPPLHF. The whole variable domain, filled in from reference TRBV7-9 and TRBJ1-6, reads DTGVSQNPRHKITKRGQNVTFRCDPISEHNRLYWYRQTLGQGPEFLTYFQNEAQLEKSRLLSDRFSAERPKGSFSTLEIQRTEQGDSAMYLCASSSPRDYNPPLHFGNGTRLTVT.